The entry below gives a single T cell receptor beta chain sequence along with its context. Its antigen is still unknown. These data originate in a study of circulating and synovial CD4+ cells in juvenile arthritis. Generated by immunoSEQ multiplex PCR, the TCRdb table keeps only in-frame clones and is missing some. There are just over 35,000 clones in the sample; approximately 93% occur only once, and around 0.7% lies in the top ten. Study outcomes and limitations: Some such blood samples were as oligoclonal as synovium. The pathogenic-like versus bulk T cell difference escaped Vbeta family analysis. Circulating pathogenic-like lymphocytes shared a substantially higher fraction of CDR3 sequences with synovium than bulk blood.

The CDR3 is 16 amino acids. Trimming took 6 bases from V and 4 from J; bases not matched to a gene: 12. The germline CDR1 and CDR2 sequences are SEHNR and FQNEAQ (reference sequence). This clonotype originated in a human donor with juvenile idiopathic arthritis. This sequence joins TRBV7-9 and TRBJ1-5; 7 nucleotides agree with TRBD1. The sequenced material came from CD4+ T cells from blood. The CDR3 is CASSPPTGASNQPQHF. CDR3 in DNA: TGTGCCAGCAGTCCGCCCACAGGGGCCTCGAATCAGCCCCAGCATTTT.